This TCR beta chain was profiled in a study of blood T cells in healthy people across ages. Whole-study findings and limits: While age rose, TCR beta diversity per million T cells dropped in a roughly linear way.

Alongside a J-beta primer mix, a sample-barcoded 5' primer served in a second PCR lasting about 7 to 11 cycles. A minimum of 3 million CDR3-containing paired-end reads was obtained for each sample. TCRdb itself ran the 5' RACE reads through MiXCR, one entry per CDR3 protein. Of about 930,000 distinct CDR3 sequences listed, 29% were seen once; the top ten hold about 10%. The table lists this clonotype with many counts. Its specificity is unknown. The CDR3 runs to 15 residues. Per the germline V gene, CDR1 is SGHRS and CDR2 is YFSETQ. J gave up 1 base and V 4 bases, and 8 bases lay outside the gene matches. These data were likewise used in another study, on T cells of mothers and their children. As that study records: Unrelated mother-child pairs always had slightly, but never significantly, lower normalized overlap than related pairs. Across the analysis, no persistent microchimeric T cell clones were detected.

The chain employs TRBV5-1 and TRBJ2-7; the match to TRBD1 covers 7 bases. The sequence derives from a woman in her thirties or forties in good health. The specimen was blood. The CDR3 nucleotides read TGCGCCAGCAGCGTGACCGGGACAGCGTCCTACGAGCAGTACTTC. Encoded protein: CASSVTGTASYEQYF. Supplemented by reference TRBV5-1 and TRBJ2-7, the full variable domain reads KAGVTQTPRYLIKTRGQQVTLSCSPISGHRSVSWYQQTPGQGLQFLFEYFSETQRNKGNFPGRFSGRQFSNSRSEMNVSTLELGDSALYLCASSVTGTASYEQYFGPGTRLTVT.